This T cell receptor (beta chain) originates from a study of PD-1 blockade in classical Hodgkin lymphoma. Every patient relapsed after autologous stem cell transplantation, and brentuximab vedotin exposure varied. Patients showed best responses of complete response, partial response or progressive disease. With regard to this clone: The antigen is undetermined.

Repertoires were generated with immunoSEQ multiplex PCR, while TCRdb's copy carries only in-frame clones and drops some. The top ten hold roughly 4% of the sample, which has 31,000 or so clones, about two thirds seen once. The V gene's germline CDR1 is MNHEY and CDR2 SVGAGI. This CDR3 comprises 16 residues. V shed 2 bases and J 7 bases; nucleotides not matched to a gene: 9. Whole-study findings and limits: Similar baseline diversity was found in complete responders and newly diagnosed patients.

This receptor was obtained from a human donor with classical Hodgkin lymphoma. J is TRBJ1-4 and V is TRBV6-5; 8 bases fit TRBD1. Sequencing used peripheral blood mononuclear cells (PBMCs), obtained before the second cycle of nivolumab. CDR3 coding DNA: TGTGCCAGCAGTTACGCAGGGGGCGCTGGGTCTGAAAAACTGTTTTTT. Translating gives CASSYAGGAGSEKLFF.